The following is a T cell receptor (beta chain) sequence with its context. What antigen it recognizes has not been identified. No much larger clonotype is one base removed from it; base qualities were not supplied. Patients with a history of autoimmune disease or receiving systemic immunosuppression were excluded from the trial. In every dose cohort, peripheral blood was drawn for TCR sequencing at baseline, cycle 4 day 1, and cycle 7 day 1. Samples were obtained from an open-label, multicenter, first-in-human phase I dose-escalation trial of ivuxolimab. Adults with locally advanced or metastatic melanoma, renal cell carcinoma, hepatocellular carcinoma or head and neck squamous cell carcinoma were enrolled in the trial. Before TCR sequencing, CD4+ T cells and CD8+ T cells were sorted from peripheral blood as separate populations. This specimen comes from a study of OX40 agonist ivuxolimab in advanced cancers. In terms of the full investigation: Ivuxolimab was a fully human IgG2 agonistic monoclonal antibody targeting the costimulatory receptor OX40 (CD134). Intravenous ivuxolimab was administered to patients every 2 weeks at six dose levels: 0.01, 0.1, 0.3, 1.5, 3 and 10 mg/kg. Of the roughly 52 dose-escalation patients, hepatocellular carcinoma was present in some 19, melanoma in around 15, renal cell carcinoma in 9 and head and neck cancer in 9. In the dose-escalation cohort, 65% to 90% of patients were male, and the mean age was about 55 years, with a range of about 20 to 79. Patients were allowed to have had prior anti-PD-1, anti-PD-L1 or anti-CTLA-4 therapy, and more than 35% of the dose-escalation patients had been treated with checkpoint inhibitors. Three dose-escalation patients achieved partial responses, one with hepatocellular carcinoma and two with cutaneous melanoma. Peripheral TCRbeta sequencing aimed to test whether ivuxolimab altered TCR sequence diversity and caused clonal T-cell expansion. The monotherapy dose-escalation portion (N ≈ 50 patients) of the phase I ivuxolimab trial is reported in the paper. Study-wide findings and limitations: In the 0.1-3.0 mg/kg groups, partial responders had among the lowest normalized peripheral clonal expansion, particularly in CD8+ T cells. Clonal expansion of both CD4+ and CD8+ blood T cells was observed from baseline to week 6 at doses 0.1 to 3.0 mg/kg. The antigen specificity of the peripheral T cells that underwent clonal expansion was not determined. After ivuxolimab, expanded clones were on average more numerous among CD8+ T cells than among CD4+ T cells. Low levels of normalized T-cell clonal expansion were also seen in some patients who did not respond.

Genomic DNA was isolated from the sorted cells so that the TCRbeta CDR3 region could be sequenced. The immunoSEQ Assay was used for sequencing of TCRbeta CDR3 regions. TCRdb took this table from immuneACCESS and kept in-frame rearrangements with V and J called. Such tables lack part of the clones; where checked against another copy, unresolved V genes explain under half of the gap, and the rest is unexplained. The sample yields just over 40,000 clones; approximately 90% were counted once. Over 20% of the sample is in the top ten clones. The receptor was isolated from an adult with an advanced solid tumor such as melanoma, head and neck, liver or kidney cancer. The source material was CD4+ or CD8+ T cells sorted from blood, sampled in a trial of the OX40 agonist ivuxolimab.

The DNA sequence is TGTGCCTGGAGTGGCCCGTACACCGGGGAGCTGTTTTTT. It translates as CAWSGPYTGELFF. This receptor chain uses TRBV30 and TRBJ2-2; no D gene can be assigned with confidence. Sequences GTSNPN (CDR1) and SVGIG (CDR2) are obtained from the germline V gene (reference sequence). The CDR3 runs 13 residues from the cysteine to the phenylalanine. The retained sequence is limited to the CDR3, 39 bases, with the frame set at the first base. V is cut by 1 base and J by 3 bases, and the space between the germline ends is 6 bases.